This T cell receptor (beta chain) stems from a study of shared clonotypes between healthy human individuals. Study background: The composition of the donors was two women and a few men aged 18 to 49.

Authors' data handling: ImmunoSEQ supplied junction-only sequences lacking quality scores, so filtering was different. The method was immunoSEQ multiplex PCR; TCRdb's version includes in-frame clones alone and lacks a portion of them. V and J calls and clone size come straight from that table; D and trimming were deduced from the DNA. The sample includes more than 2 million clones, under 97% seen only once; the top ten take roughly 0.13%. This CDR3 comprises 17 residues. Germline lookup yields CDR1 MGHRA and CDR2 YSYEKL. J lost 4 bases, V lost 2 bases, and 6 bases had no gene match. All of the donors resided in Nashville, Tennessee, and each was a Caucasian adult.

This clonotype was sampled from a man younger than 30 in good health. This sequence joins TRBV4-1 and TRBJ2-5, with 14 bases matching TRBD2. Sample: naive CD4+ T cells sorted from blood. The sample's subset: CD45RA+ positively selected. The CDR3 DNA reads TGCGCCAGCAGCCAAAATCGACTAGCGGGGGGGCGAGAGACCCAGTACTTC. Its protein product is CASSQNRLAGGRETQYF.